This TCR beta chain stems from a study of cytomegalovirus exposure and HLA in healthy donors. Samples came from healthy bone marrow donors. Study results and limitations: In the analysis, some V segments, TRBV6-2 and TRBV6-3 included, were excluded as indistinguishable.

The germline gives CDR1 MGHRA, CDR2 YSYEKL. The CDR3 totals 15 residues. The V end lost 4 bases, the J end lost 2 bases, and 13 bases lay between the germline ends. Primers for the PCR totalled 60 Vbeta and 13 Jbeta. Sequencing used immunoSEQ multiplex PCR; TCRdb keeps in-frame clones, though not all of them. Here the sample spans over 80,000 clones, roughly four fifths being singletons. Details on this clone: The target antigen is unknown.

This sequence joins TRBV4-1 and TRBJ2-3, with D maybe TRBD1 (6 bases). What was sequenced was PBMCs. The sequence derives from a man aged 35 to 55 in good health and CMV-seropositive. The CDR3 coding sequence is TGCGCCAGCAGCCCAGGACAGCCGAACACAGATACGCAGTATTTT. Translation gives CASSPGQPNTDTQYF.